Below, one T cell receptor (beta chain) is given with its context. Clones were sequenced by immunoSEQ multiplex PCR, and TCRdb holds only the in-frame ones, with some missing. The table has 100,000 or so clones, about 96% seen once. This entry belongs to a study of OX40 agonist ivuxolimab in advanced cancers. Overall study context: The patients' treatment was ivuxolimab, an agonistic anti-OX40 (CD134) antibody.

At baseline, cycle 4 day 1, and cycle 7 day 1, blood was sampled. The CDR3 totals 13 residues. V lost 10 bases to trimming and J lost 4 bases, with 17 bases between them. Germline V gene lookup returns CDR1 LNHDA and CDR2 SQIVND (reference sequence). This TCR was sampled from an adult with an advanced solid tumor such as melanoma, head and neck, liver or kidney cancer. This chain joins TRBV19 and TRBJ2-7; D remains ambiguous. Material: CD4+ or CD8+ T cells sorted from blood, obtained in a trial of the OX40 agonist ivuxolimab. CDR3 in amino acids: CATQAHRVYEQYF. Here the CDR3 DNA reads TGTGCCACCCAGGCTCATCGGGTGTACGAGCAGTACTTC.